Shown below are 3 T cell receptor beta chains from a single sample sequenced in a study of CD8 T cells in ankylosing spondylitis. Findings and limits, study-wide: A TCR beta motif made of several highly homologous variants seemed typical of ankylosing spondylitis blood.

TCRdb analysed the 5' RACE reads with MiXCR anew, one entry per CDR3 protein. The sample includes approximately 500,000 distinct CDR3 sequences, roughly 12% of them seen just once. These receptors have no known antigen. Sequenced input: blood, either unsorted or a sorted T cell fraction (not recorded which). These receptors were taken from a male donor with ankylosing spondylitis.

The sample holds a few counts of this clonotype. V and J are TRBV27 and TRBJ2-3; D could derive from TRBD1 or TRBD2 (5 bases each). Trimming shortened V by 7 bases and J by 4 bases, and 18 bases separated the two germline ends. Per germline, CDR1 MNHEY and CDR2 SMNVEV (reference sequence). The CDR3 contains 15 residues. The CDR3 here is CASTIGTGGADTQYF. CDR3 nucleotides: TGTGCCAGCACCATCGGGACGGGTGGCGCAGATACGCAGTATTTT.

In this sample, this clonotype turned up many times. This chain uses TRBV5-1 with TRBJ2-1; the D gene is possibly TRBD2 (7 bases). The germline V gene has CDR1 SGHRS and CDR2 YFSETQ. The CDR3 covers 16 residues. V was shortened by 7 bases and J by 0 bases, with 17 bases between the two germline ends. The CDR3 region has the DNA TGCGCCAGCTACGGGGGAGGGGGACCCTCCTACAATGAGCAGTTCTTC. This sequence encodes CASYGGGGPSYNEQFF.

This clonotype occurred many times. The V gene is TRBV24-1, the J gene TRBJ1-2; maybe TRBD1 (5 bases). Germline V CDR1 and CDR2: KGHDR, SFDVKD. Trimming took 3 bases from V and 4 from J, leaving 17 bases between them. This CDR3 has 16 amino acids. The CDR3 here is CATSDPRDPGGYGYTF. The CDR3 bases are TGTGCCACCAGTGATCCCCGGGACCCAGGAGGCTATGGCTACACCTTC.